This TCR beta chain was observed in a study of T cell responses to AZD1222 COVID-19 vaccine. Study-level findings and limits: In a largely white British group with more females than males, clonal diversity was possibly underestimated.

V was cut by 0 bases and J by 5 bases, with 8 bases left in between. This CDR3 contains 13 residues. Germline V gives CDR1 SGDLS, CDR2 YYNGEE. Of note for this clone: The antigen is undetermined.

Measured with immunoSEQ multiplex PCR; TCRdb has only the in-frame clones, and not every one. Of 130,000 or so clones in the sample, 85% to 90% are singletons; the top ten hold more than 20%. The sequencing here drew on peripheral blood, taken on day 0 of AZD1222 vaccination. J is TRBJ1-1 and V is TRBV9, with a weak D call TRBD1 (6 bases). The origin of this receptor is an adult in good health. In nucleotides, the CDR3 is TGTGCCAGCAGCGTAGAAGGGGGGACTGAAGCTTTCTTT. Translating gives CASSVEGGTEAFF.